One sample yielded the 28 T cell receptor beta chains listed below, sequenced in a study of cytomegalovirus exposure and HLA in healthy donors. PCR amplification relied on 60 Vbeta primers (plus 13 Jbeta primers). The repertoire was sequenced with immunoSEQ multiplex PCR; TCRdb's copy has only in-frame clones and lacks some. The profile shows some 150,000 clones, 79% of them singletons. The sequenced material came from PBMCs. These receptors were obtained from a middle-aged man in good health and CMV-seropositive.

Remarks on this clone: A read error may account for a junction end that differs from germline. The genes are TRBV6-4 and TRBJ2-7; D is possibly TRBD1 (6 bases). From germline, CDR1 is MRHNA and CDR2 SNTAGT. This CDR3 comprises 15 residues. DNA of the CDR3: TGTGCCAGCAGTCCCACCTGGGGGCCCACCTACGAGCAGCACTTC. It is translated as CASSPTWGPTYEQHF.

The rearrangement joins TRBV27 to TRBJ2-5; TRBD2 agrees at 13 bases. J gave up 5 bases and V 5 bases, and 5 bases lay outside the gene matches. This CDR3 comprises 15 residues. The V gene's germline CDR1 is MNHEY and CDR2 SMNVEV (reference sequence). CDR3 protein: CASSIRLAGGETQYF. In DNA, the CDR3 is TGTGCCAGCAGTATTAGACTAGCGGGGGGCGAGACCCAGTACTTC.

The chain combines TRBV19 with TRBJ1-1, with no clear D. Trimming left V 5 bases short and J 2 bases short, with 9 bases between. Germline V gene data show CDR1 as LNHDA and CDR2 as SQIVND (reference sequence). The CDR3 contains 13 residues. The CDR3 DNA follows: TGTGCCAGTAGTGAGACGGGAAACACTGAAGCTTTCTTT. Its translation is CASSETGNTEAFF.

The DNA for the CDR3 is TGTGCCAGCAGTCCAGACAGGGTGGGTACGGAGACCCAGTACTTC. This translates into CASSPDRVGTETQYF. This sequence joins TRBV28 and TRBJ2-5, with 7 bases that match TRBD1. The CDR3 totals 15 residues. Germline CDR1 reads MDHEN; CDR2 reads SYDVKM. Trimming took 5 bases from V and 5 from J; bases not matched to a gene: 11. Combining the CDR3 with reference TRBV28 and TRBJ2-5 gives the whole variable domain DVKVTQSSRYLVKRTGEKVFLECVQDMDHENMFWYRQDPGLGLRLIYFSYDVKMKEKGDIPEGYSVSREKKERFSLILESASTNQTSMYLCASSPDRVGTETQYFGPGTRLLVL.

The chain is built from TRBV9 and TRBJ2-7; 7 nucleotides line up with TRBD1. V shed 4 bases and J 1 base; nucleotides not matched to a gene: 14. This CDR3 contains 17 residues. Germline V gene sequence: CDR1 SGDLS, CDR2 YYNGEE. The CDR3 coding sequence is TGTGCCAGCAGCACAGGGGCAGGGATCTATGGGTCCTACGAGCAGTACTTC. Its translation: CASSTGAGIYGSYEQYF.

V usage is TRBV6-5 and J usage is TRBJ2-1; a weak D match, TRBD2 (6 bases). V gave up 1 base and J gave up 6 bases, with 7 bases separating them. The CDR3 is 13 amino acids. Germline V lookup: CDR1 MNHEY, CDR2 SVGAGI. The CDR3 reads CASSYFGGNEQFF. CDR3 nucleotide sequence: TGTGCCAGCAGTTACTTCGGGGGCAATGAGCAGTTCTTC.

The chain combines TRBV11-1 with TRBJ2-1; 8 bases line up with TRBD2. CDR3 length equals 15 residues. Trimming removed 5 bases from V and 9 bases from J; junction bases left unmatched: 12. Germline lookup yields CDR1 SGHAT and CDR2 FQDESV (reference sequence). CDR3 in DNA: TGTGCCAGCAGCACGTGGAGCGGGAGAAGTAGTGAGCAGTTCTTC. Residues: CASSTWSGRSSEQFF. The whole variable domain, remainder taken from reference TRBV11-1 and TRBJ2-1, is EAEVAQSPRYKITEKSQAVAFWCDPISGHATLYWYRQILGQGPELLVQFQDESVVDDSQLPKDRFSAERLKGVDSTLKIQPAELGDSAMYLCASSTWSGRSSEQFFGPGTRLTVL.

The V call is TRBV5-6, the J call TRBJ2-3; 12 bases are a match to TRBD2. There are 17 residues in the CDR3. Germline V CDR1 and CDR2: SGHDT, YYEEEE. The trim removed 1 base at V and 0 bases at J, leaving 3 bases unmatched. CDR3: CASSLMGTSGSTDTQYF. CDR3 nucleotides: TGTGCCAGCAGCTTGATGGGGACTAGCGGGAGCACAGATACGCAGTATTTT.

The rearrangement uses TRBV28 and TRBJ2-7, with 14 bases that match TRBD2. Germline V gene sequence: CDR1 MDHEN, CDR2 SYDVKM. CDR3 length equals 15 residues. The J segment lost 3 bases and the V segment lost 6 bases, leaving 4 bases of the junction unmatched. The DNA for the CDR3 is TGTGCCAGCAGGGGGGGACTAGCGGGAGTCTACGAGCAGTACTTC. It is translated as CASRGGLAGVYEQYF.

The chain recombines TRBV29-1 with TRBJ1-1, with D uncertain. V gave up 6 bases and J gave up 2 bases, with 10 bases separating them. The CDR3 runs 12 residues. Germline CDR1 is SQVTM and CDR2 is ANQGSEA. This CDR3 is CSVRAGNTEAFF. As DNA, the CDR3 is TGCAGCGTCCGGGCGGGAAACACTGAAGCTTTCTTT.

This CDR3 is CASSDLRVTEAFF. The CDR3 nucleotides read TGTGCCAGCAGTGACCTCAGGGTCACTGAAGCTTTCTTT. The chain recombines TRBV6-6 with TRBJ1-1; D is possibly TRBD1 (5 bases). V was cut by 5 bases and J by 4 bases, with 11 bases left in between. The length of the CDR3 is 13 residues. CDR1 and CDR2 (germline): MNHNY, SVGAGI (reference sequence).

This chain connects TRBV27 to TRBJ1-5; D is unresolved. This CDR3 region has 13 residues. Per germline, CDR1 MNHEY and CDR2 SMNVEV (reference sequence). Trimming pared 0 bases from V and 11 bases from J, leaving 11 bases between. DNA of the CDR3: TGTGCCAGCAGTTTATCAAGAGGGTCGGCCCAGCATTTT. Protein sequence: CASSLSRGSAQHF.

This clone was observed once. The V and J genes are TRBV5-6 and TRBJ2-7; TRBD2 might be the D (6 bases). The CDR3 loop spans 16 amino acids. Trimming left V 3 bases short and J 0 bases short, with 16 bases between. CDR1 and CDR2 (germline): SGHDT, YYEEEE. CDR3 amino acids: CASSWRDHSSSYEQYF. The CDR3 DNA sequence: TGTGCCAGCAGCTGGCGGGACCACTCGAGCTCCTACGAGCAGTACTTC.

J is TRBJ1-5 and V is TRBV29-1; tentatively, D is TRBD1 (5 bases). Trimming took off 6 bases at V and 2 bases at J, with 14 bases between the two ends. The CDR3 is made up of 14 amino acids. Per germline, CDR1 SQVTM and CDR2 ANQGSEA. CDR3 in amino acids: CSVQTAGGNQPQHF. The CDR3 coding sequence is TGCAGCGTACAGACAGCGGGGGGCAATCAGCCCCAGCATTTT. Full variable domain (rest looked up from reference TRBV29-1 and TRBJ1-5): SAVISQKPSRDICQRGTSLTIQCQVDSQVTMMFWYRQQPGQSLTLIATANQGSEATYESGFVIDKFPISRPNLTFSTLTVSNMSPEDSSIYLCSVQTAGGNQPQHFGDGTRLSIL.

The chain uses TRBV28 and TRBJ1-3, with TRBD1 matching 7 bases. Germline CDR1 and CDR2: MDHEN and SYDVKM. Germline trimming cut 6 bases from V and 3 bases from J; bases unmatched to any gene: 5. CDR3 size: 14 residues. Written as DNA, the CDR3 is TGTGCCAGCAGCTCAGGGGGAGGTGGAAACACCATATATTTT. This sequence encodes CASSSGGGGNTIYF.

This clone has only one observation. The rearrangement joins TRBV11-3 to TRBJ2-1, with 11 bases fitting TRBD2. From germline, CDR1 is SGHNT and CDR2 YENEEA. V dropped 5 bases and J dropped 10; count of bases not matched to a gene: 10. The CDR3 is 15 residues long. The CDR3 is CASSPAASGRREQFF. CDR3 coding DNA: TGTGCCAGCAGCCCCGCGGCTAGCGGGAGGCGGGAGCAGTTCTTC. Based on the CDR3 plus reference TRBV11-3 and TRBJ2-1, the full variable domain is EAGVVQSPRYKIIEKKQPVAFWCNPISGHNTLYWYLQNLGQGPELLIRYENEEAVDDSQLPKDRFSAERLKGVDSTLKIQPAELGDSAVYLCASSPAASGRREQFFGPGTRLTVL.

The V and J genes are TRBV2 and TRBJ1-4, with 9 bases aligning to TRBD1. The V gene end was trimmed by 4 bases and the J gene end by 11 bases; junction bases not matched to a gene: 11. Germline V gene sequence: CDR1 SNHLY, CDR2 FYNNEI. The CDR3 spans 15 residues. The DNA for the CDR3 is TGTGCCAGCAGTGGGCAGACAGGGGGGGTGAGGAAACTGTTTTTT. Translation: CASSGQTGGVRKLFF.

The chain couples TRBV25-1 to TRBJ2-6; D might be TRBD2 (6 bases). Germline V lookup: CDR1 MGHDK, CDR2 SYGVNS. The CDR3 runs to 16 residues. Trimming removed 3 bases at V and 0 bases at J, with 9 bases between. The CDR3: CASSETSDSGANVLTF. CDR3 sequence (DNA): TGTGCCAGCAGTGAGACTAGTGACTCTGGGGCCAACGTCCTGACTTTC.

The chain carries TRBV28 and TRBJ1-1, with a tentative D call TRBD1 (5 bases). The ends were cut back, 7 bases at V and 2 bases at J, with 11 bases in the middle. Germline-derived CDR1 and CDR2 are MDHEN and SYDVKM. This CDR3 has 13 residues. This CDR3 reads CASTGISNTEAFF. The CDR3 nucleotides are TGTGCCAGCACAGGGATTTCAAACACTGAAGCTTTCTTT.

The V gene is TRBV6-1, the J gene TRBJ1-2; a weak D match, TRBD1 (5 bases). The CDR3 loop spans 15 amino acids. Deletions cut 5 bases from V and 4 bases from J, with 17 bases between. Germline assignment: CDR1 MNHNS and CDR2 SASEGT. CDR3 in DNA: TGTGCCAGCAGTTCCCCGGGCCGGGGGAGCTATGGCTACACCTTC. This sequence encodes CASSSPGRGSYGYTF.

Points on this clone: Other DNA sequences from this sample encode an identical CDR3 as well. The chain couples TRBV7-9 to TRBJ2-7; TRBD2 matches at 8 bases. CDR3 length equals 16 residues. The ends lost 3 bases at V and 5 bases at J; junction bases unmatched: 12. Germline CDR1 SEHNR, CDR2 FQNEAQ (reference sequence). The CDR3, as DNA: TGTGCCAGCAGCTTCGGGTCCAGCGGGAGTTCCCACGAGCAGTACTTC. Translated: CASSFGSSGSSHEQYF.

The V call is TRBV5-1, the J call TRBJ1-2, with 9 bases identical to TRBD1. Unmatched junction bases numbered 12, after V lost 9 bases and J lost 6 bases. Germline V gene data show CDR1 as SGHRS and CDR2 as YFSETQ. There are 14 residues in the CDR3. The CDR3 coding sequence is TGCGCCACGACGATCCCGGGACAGGGTCATGGCTACACCTTC. Protein sequence: CATTIPGQGHGYTF.

This sequence joins TRBV7-2 and TRBJ2-2; 12 nucleotides match TRBD2. There are 17 residues in the CDR3. Trimming removed 1 base from V and 4 bases from J; junction bases left unmatched: 4. Germline V gene data show CDR1 as SGHTA and CDR2 as FQGNSA. The CDR3 DNA reads TGTGCCAGCAGCTTAGGCCTAGCGGGAGGGCCCACCGGGGAGCTGTTTTTT. Residues: CASSLGLAGGPTGELFF.

The rearrangement joins TRBV15 to TRBJ1-5; D is undetermined. Germline V gene lookup returns CDR1 LNHNV and CDR2 YYDKDF (reference sequence). This CDR3 contains 16 residues. The V end was cut by 4 bases, the J end by 3 bases, with 16 bases between. The DNA of the CDR3 is TGTGCCACCAGCAATGAGGCACGCGGATACAATCAGCCCCAGCATTTT. Its protein product is CATSNEARGYNQPQHF.

The rearrangement links TRBV28 to TRBJ1-1, with TRBD1 identical over 7 bases. The V segment lost 6 bases and the J segment 0 bases; nucleotides outside the gene matches: 4. This CDR3 comprises 14 residues. Germline V CDR1 and CDR2: MDHEN, SYDVKM. CDR3 residues: CASRSTGLNTEAFF. The DNA for the CDR3 is TGTGCCAGCAGGTCGACAGGGTTGAACACTGAAGCTTTCTTT.

V gene TRBV2 combines with J gene TRBJ1-2, with D possibly being TRBD1 (6 bases). From germline, CDR1 is SNHLY and CDR2 FYNNEI. The germline V and J ends were trimmed by 6 bases and 6 bases, with 17 bases remaining between them. This CDR3 has 14 residues. CDR3 coding DNA: TGTGCCAGCAGCCCTCAAACAGGGAAACATGGCTACACCTTC. Its protein is CASSPQTGKHGYTF.

The sample holds a few counts of this clone. V is TRBV7-9 and J is TRBJ2-1; weak D call: TRBD1 (6 bases). Trimming took 2 bases from V and 5 from J, leaving 13 bases between them. The CDR3 runs to 15 residues. Germline values: CDR1 SEHNR, CDR2 FQNEAQ (reference sequence). DNA for the CDR3: TGTGCCAGCAGCTTAAGGCAGGGGTCGCACAATGAGCAGTTCTTC. It yields the protein CASSLRQGSHNEQFF.

The genes are TRBV11-2 and TRBJ1-1; D not certain. Germline CDR1 SGHAT, CDR2 FQNNGV. With 4 bases removed from V and 9 bases from J, the gap between germline ends came to 12 bases. The CDR3 consists of 12 residues. The CDR3 DNA reads as TGTGCCAGCAGCTCCCGCGACGGGAAAGCTTTCTTT. This translates into CASSSRDGKAFF.